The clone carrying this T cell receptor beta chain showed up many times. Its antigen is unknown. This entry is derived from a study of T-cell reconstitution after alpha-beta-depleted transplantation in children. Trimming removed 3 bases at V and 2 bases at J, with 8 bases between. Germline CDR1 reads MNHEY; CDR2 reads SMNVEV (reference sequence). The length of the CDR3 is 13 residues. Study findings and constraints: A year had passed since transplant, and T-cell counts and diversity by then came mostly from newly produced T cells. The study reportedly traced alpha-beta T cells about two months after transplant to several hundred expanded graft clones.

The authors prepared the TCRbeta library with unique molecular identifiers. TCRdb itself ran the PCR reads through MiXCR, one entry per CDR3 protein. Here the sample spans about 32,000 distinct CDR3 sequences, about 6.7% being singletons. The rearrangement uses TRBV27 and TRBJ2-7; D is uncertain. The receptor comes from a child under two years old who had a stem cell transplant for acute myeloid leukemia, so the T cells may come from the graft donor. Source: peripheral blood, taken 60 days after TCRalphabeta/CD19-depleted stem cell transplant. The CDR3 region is CASSFSRAYEQYF. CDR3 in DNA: TGTGCCAGCAGTTTCAGTCGCGCCTACGAGCAGTACTTC.